The entry below describes one TCR beta chain. V was pared by 3 bases and J by 0 bases, with 8 bases of the junction left unmatched. The CDR3 extends over 15 amino acids. CDR1 is DFQATT and CDR2 is SNEGSKA in the germline V gene (reference sequence). Combining a sample-barcoded 5' primer with a J-beta primer mix, a second PCR ran for roughly 6 to 12 cycles. TCRdb reanalysed the 5' RACE reads using MiXCR and keeps one entry per CDR3 protein. Among 1.2 million to 1.5 million distinct CDR3 sequences listed, 55% to 75% were seen once. This entry belongs to a study of blood T cells in healthy people across ages.

V gene TRBV20-1 combines with J gene TRBJ2-7; 7 bases match TRBD1. The specimen sequenced was blood. The TCR comes from a man between 18 and 35 years old in good health. The CDR3 region has the DNA TGCAGTGCTAGTTGGGGGACAGAGATCTCCTACGAGCAGTACTTC. Encoded protein: CSASWGTEISYEQYF.